This T cell receptor (beta chain) originates from a study of T cell repertoires in cytomegalovirus infection. TCRdb reanalysed the reads using MiXCR and keeps one entry per CDR3 protein. The table includes about 250,000 distinct CDR3 sequences, 15% to 20% detected once. Points on this clonotype: An end of the junction does not agree with germline; a read error may underlie this.

This CDR3 spans 12 amino acids. The V gene's germline CDR1 is PRHDT and CDR2 FYEKMQ (reference sequence). The gene calls are TRBV13 and TRBJ2-5; D is tentatively TRBD1 or TRBD2 (5 bases each). The sample was CD8+ T cells from PBMCs. This TCR derives from a human donor in good health (CMV status not recorded). Some clones in this sample may be carry-over from other donors' samples. CDR3 bases: TGTGCCAGCAGTCGGGACCAAGCGACCCAGTACTTC. It translates to CASSRDQATQYF.